This T cell receptor beta chain is drawn from a study of T-cell memory formation after mild COVID-19. Study-wide findings and caveats: Prior to infection, memory already included some responding clones, suggesting cross-reactive memory joined. Contracting clones from day 15 to 85 showed balanced CD4/CD8; later expanders favored CD4+. CD4+ clones that contracted lay mainly in CM and EM; CD8+ ones lay in EMRA.

TCRdb itself ran the 5' RACE reads through MiXCR, one entry per CDR3 protein. The data contain 50,000 to 70,000 distinct CDR3 sequences, 9% to 15% of them seen just once; the ten biggest clones take up about 25%. As regards this clonotype: Antigen specificity is unknown.

CDR1 SGHVS and CDR2 FNYEAQ come from the germline V gene. Trimming took 1 base from V and 6 from J; bases not matched to a gene: 2. The CDR3 length is 15 residues. The sequenced sample was PBMCs or a T cell subset sorted from them (not recorded which). The sequence was obtained from a man aged 18 to 30 who had mild COVID-19 (a few samples of this study predate the infection). Cell type and time point are not known. The rearrangement joins TRBV7-6 to TRBJ1-4, with TRBD1 identical over 10 bases. CDR3 sequence: CASSLEGQGDEKLFF. In DNA form, the CDR3 reads TGTGCCAGCAGCTTAGAAGGACAGGGGGATGAAAAACTGTTTTTT.